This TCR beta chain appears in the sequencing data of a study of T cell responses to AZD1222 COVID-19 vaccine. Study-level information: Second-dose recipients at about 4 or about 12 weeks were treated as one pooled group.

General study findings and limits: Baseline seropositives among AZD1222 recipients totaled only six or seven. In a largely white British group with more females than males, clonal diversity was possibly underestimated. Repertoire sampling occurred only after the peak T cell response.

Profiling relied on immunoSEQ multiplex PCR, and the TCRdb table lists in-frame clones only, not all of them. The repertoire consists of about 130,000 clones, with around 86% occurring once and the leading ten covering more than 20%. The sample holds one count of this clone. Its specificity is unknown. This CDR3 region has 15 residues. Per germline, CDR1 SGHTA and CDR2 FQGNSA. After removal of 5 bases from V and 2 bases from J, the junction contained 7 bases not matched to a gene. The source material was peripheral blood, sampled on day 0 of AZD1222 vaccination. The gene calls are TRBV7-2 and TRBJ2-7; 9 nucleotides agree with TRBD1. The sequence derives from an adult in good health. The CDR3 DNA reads TGTGCCAGCAGCCCGGGACAGGGTAAAACCTACGAGCAGTACTTC. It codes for CASSPGQGKTYEQYF.